The rows below give T cell receptor beta chains drawn from one sample of a study of cytomegalovirus exposure and HLA in healthy donors. This table comes from immunoSEQ multiplex PCR, and its TCRdb copy is limited to in-frame clones, with some not included. The sample consists of 150,000 to 190,000 clones, less than 85% of them appearing once. Sequenced input: PBMCs. These receptors were obtained from a woman aged 50 to 60 in good health and CMV-seropositive. Both conserved end residues are part of each CDR3. The order of the fields is clone size, J gene, V gene, D gene, CDR3 DNA, CDR3 protein. A D gene is named only where the DNA matches it firmly. Part of the rows lack a size; the others show once, few, many or a class for expanded clones.

NA	TRBJ2-7	TRBV9	TRBD1	TGTGCCAGCAGCGTCGCGGACAGGGACGGGCAGTACTTC	CASSVADRDGQYF
NA	TRBJ1-2	TRBV7-9	NA	TGTGCCAGCAGCCCCCAGGGATCCGATGGCTACACCTTC	CASSPQGSDGYTF
NA	TRBJ2-3	TRBV5-1	TRBD2	TGCGCCAGCAGCTTGGGGACTAGCGGGGGACGTACGCAGTATTTT	CASSLGTSGGRTQYF
NA	TRBJ2-7	TRBV30	NA	TGTGCCTGGAGTGTCTCTGGGGGCTTTGGCTACGAGCAGTACTTC	CAWSVSGGFGYEQYF
NA	TRBJ1-1	TRBV7-9	TRBD1	TGTGCCAGCAACAACGAGGGGGCGCGAGGTTCTGAAGCTTTCTTT	CASNNEGARGSEAFF
NA	TRBJ2-3	TRBV5-5	TRBD2	TGTGCCAGCAGCTTGTTACTAGCGGGGGGTCCCTTTAGCACAGATACGCAGTATTTT	CASSLLLAGGPFSTDTQYF
NA	TRBJ2-7	TRBV6-1	NA	TGTGCCAGCAGTGAGCGTGGGGGCTGGAACGAGCAGTACTTC	CASSERGGWNEQYF
NA	TRBJ1-1	TRBV30	NA	TGTGCCTGGAGTGTAGATAGAGAAGCTTTCTTT	CAWSVDREAFF
once	TRBJ1-2	TRBV4-3	NA	TGCGCCAGCAGCCAAGCTCGTACAGGGACTGGCTACACCTTC	CASSQARTGTGYTF
NA	TRBJ1-1	TRBV6-1	NA	TGTGCCAGCAGTGAATTCCCATGGAACACTGAAGCTTTCTTT	CASSEFPWNTEAFF
NA	TRBJ2-3	TRBV7-9	TRBD1	TGTGCCAGCAGCTTGGACAGGAGAGATACGCAGTATTTT	CASSLDRRDTQYF
NA	TRBJ1-6	TRBV6-6	NA	TGTGCCAGCAGTTACTCGAGACTTGATAATTCACCCCTCCACTTT	CASSYSRLDNSPLHF
NA	TRBJ2-1	TRBV10-2	NA	TGCGCCAGCAGTGATCGACTAGAGTCTGAGCAGTTCTTC	CASSDRLESEQFF
NA	TRBJ1-5	TRBV27	NA	TGTGCCAGCAGCTCTCTGACAGCCGCTTCGAATCAGCCCCAGCATTTT	CASSSLTAASNQPQHF
NA	TRBJ2-7	TRBV5-1	NA	TGCGCCAGCAGCTTGGAATCGCTCCCCGGCTACGAGCAGTACTTC	CASSLESLPGYEQYF
NA	TRBJ1-4	TRBV4-3	NA	TGCGCCAGCAGCCAAAATGCGGGGGGCGGCCGGACTAATGAAAAACTGTTTTTT	CASSQNAGGGRTNEKLFF
NA	TRBJ2-7	TRBV5-6	TRBD1	TGTGCCAGCAGCTCTGGACAGGCGGTCCTCGAGCAGTACTTC	CASSSGQAVLEQYF
NA	TRBJ2-2	TRBV7-7	NA	TGTGCCAGCAACCCACTAACGACCGGGGAGCTGTTTTTT	CASNPLTTGELFF
NA	TRBJ2-7	TRBV30	NA	TGTGCCTGGAGACGCAGGGGGGCCACCATGTTCTCCTACGAGCAGTACTTC	CAWRRRGATMFSYEQYF
NA	TRBJ2-1	TRBV5-4	NA	TGTGCCAGCAGCCCCCAGGGTGGGACCTACAATGAGCAGTTCTTC	CASSPQGGTYNEQFF
NA	TRBJ2-7	TRBV5-5	TRBD2	TGTGCCAGCAGCACGGGCGGGGGCTACGAGCAGTACTTC	CASSTGGGYEQYF
NA	TRBJ2-7	TRBV6-1	NA	TGTGCCAGCAGTGTTATCTACGAGCAGTACTTC	CASSVIYEQYF
NA	TRBJ1-1	TRBV9	TRBD1	TGTGCCAGCAGCGTCTCCGGGACAGGGGGCACTGAAGCTTTCTTT	CASSVSGTGGTEAFF
NA	TRBJ1-2	TRBV7-7	NA	TGTGCTAGCAGCTTAGAGGTTACAGGGTCCTCTGGCTACACCTTC	CASSLEVTGSSGYTF
NA	TRBJ2-7	TRBV11-2	TRBD1	TGTGCCAGCAGCTTCAGGGGACAGGGATCCTACGAGCAGTACTTC	CASSFRGQGSYEQYF
few	TRBJ1-1	TRBV6-6	TRBD1	TGTGCCACTGACCCACAGGGGGGGAACACTGAAGCTTTCTTT	CATDPQGGNTEAFF
NA	TRBJ1-2	TRBV5-1	NA	TGCGCCAGCAGTTCTCGCCCGGACGTGGGGCACTATGGCTACACCTTC	CASSSRPDVGHYGYTF
NA	TRBJ1-4	TRBV6-5	NA	TGTGCCAGCAGCCTCAGGGAAGGGGATGAAAAACTGTTTTTT	CASSLREGDEKLFF
NA	TRBJ2-7	TRBV11-2	TRBD2	TGTGCCAGCAGCTCCTATAGCGGGGCGGAAGGTGAGCAGTACTTC	CASSSYSGAEGEQYF
few	TRBJ2-1	TRBV7-9	TRBD2	TGTGCCAGCAGCTTAGTGGGACTAGATTTCGGGCAGTTCTTC	CASSLVGLDFGQFF
NA	TRBJ1-2	TRBV6-1	NA	TGTGCCAGCAGTGCAGGGATTCTCTATGGCTACACCTTC	CASSAGILYGYTF
NA	TRBJ1-6	TRBV5-4	NA	TGTGCCAGCAGGTCCGGGTCCCCGGATTCACCCCTCCACTTT	CASRSGSPDSPLHF
NA	TRBJ1-1	TRBV29-1	NA	TGCAGCGTGGTCGGAGAGAACACTGAAGCTTTCTTT	CSVVGENTEAFF
few	TRBJ1-4	TRBV6-5	NA	TGTGCCAGCAGTTACATCGGTGCTCGGAATGAAAAACTGTTTTTT	CASSYIGARNEKLFF
once	TRBJ2-5	TRBV5-6	TRBD1	TGTGCCAGCAGCTCCGGGACAGAAGAGACCCAGTACTTC	CASSSGTEETQYF
NA	TRBJ2-3	TRBV2	NA	TGTGCCAGCAGTGCAGGGGTGGATACGCAGTATTTT	CASSAGVDTQYF
once	TRBJ2-7	TRBV2	NA	TGTGCCAGCAGTCCGCTAGCCTACGAGCAGTACTTC	CASSPLAYEQYF
NA	TRBJ1-1	TRBV29-1	NA	TGCAGCGTGGACAGAGGTTACACTGAAGCTTTCTTT	CSVDRGYTEAFF
NA	TRBJ1-1	TRBV2	TRBD1	TGTGCCAGCTGTGGGTGGGCCGGGACAGGGGGCTTGAGGACTGAAGCTTTCTTT	CASCGWAGTGGLRTEAFF
NA	TRBJ2-1	TRBV5-6	NA	TGTGCCAGCAGCTTGGGTGTCCGTGAGCAGTTCTTC	CASSLGVREQFF
NA	TRBJ2-2	TRBV7-9	TRBD1	TGTGCCAGCAGCCACCGGGACAGGGAGACCGGGGAGCTGTTTTTT	CASSHRDRETGELFF
NA	TRBJ1-4	TRBV4-2	NA	TGTGCCAGCAGCCAAGAGCGGGGCCCTCTGGGGCCTAATGAAAAACTGTTTTTT	CASSQERGPLGPNEKLFF
NA	TRBJ1-6	TRBV5-4	TRBD1	TGTGCCAGCAGCACAGGGGGAGCACCCCTCCACTTT	CASSTGGAPLHF
NA	TRBJ2-3	TRBV5-4	TRBD2	TGTGCCAGCAGCTTGGGACCAGCGGGGGGGCCGAATACGCAGTATTTT	CASSLGPAGGPNTQYF
NA	TRBJ2-7	TRBV6-5	NA	TGTGCCAGCAGTACCCTGAGGGTGGGAGCCTACGAGCAGTACTTC	CASSTLRVGAYEQYF
NA	TRBJ2-5	TRBV5-4	TRBD2	TGTGCCAGCACCCCTGGAGCGGGGGGTCAACAAGAGACCCAGTACTTC	CASTPGAGGQQETQYF
NA	TRBJ2-3	TRBV19	TRBD1	TGTGCCAGTAGTCTAGCCGGGACAGGCATTAGCACAGATACGCAGTATTTT	CASSLAGTGISTDTQYF
NA	TRBJ2-7	TRBV14	NA	TGTGCCAGCAGTATAAACTACGAGCAGTACTTC	CASSINYEQYF